Listed below are T cell receptor beta chains from one sample, sequenced in a study of blood T cell repertoires in COVID-19. Sequencing used immunoSEQ multiplex PCR; TCRdb keeps in-frame clones, though not all of them. The sample carries approximately 300,000 clones, about nine tenths recorded once. The material sequenced was peripheral blood. The receptors here all came from a woman aged 45-59 years who had recovered from COVID-19. CDR3s include the opening cysteine and the closing phenylalanine or tryptophan. A D gene is named only where the DNA matches it firmly. Size is omitted from some rows. Given values are once, few, many or a class for expanded clones.

size,V,D,J,CDR3,DNA
NA,TRBV30,NA,TRBJ1-6,CAWSGLGDSPLHF,TGTGCCTGGAGTGGCCTGGGAGATTCACCCCTCCACTTT
NA,TRBV28,NA,TRBJ2-7,CASISGQSSYEQYF,TGTGCCAGCATCTCCGGACAGAGCTCCTACGAGCAGTACTTC
NA,TRBV29-1,TRBD1,TRBJ1-2,CSAVDRANYGYTF,TGCAGCGCCGTGGACAGGGCTAACTATGGCTACACCTTC
NA,TRBV19,TRBD1,TRBJ2-7,CATGDRVVNEQYF,TGTGCCACTGGAGACAGGGTAGTAAACGAGCAGTACTTC
NA,TRBV9,NA,TRBJ2-7,CASSVGQGRGYEQYF,TGTGCCAGCAGCGTAGGGCAGGGTAGGGGCTACGAGCAGTACTTC
NA,TRBV18,TRBD1,TRBJ2-3,CASSPLGQNTDTQYF,TGTGCCAGCTCACCATTGGGACAGAACACAGATACGCAGTATTTT
few,TRBV2,NA,TRBJ2-2,CASKGQANTGELFF,TGTGCCAGCAAGGGGCAGGCGAACACCGGGGAGCTGTTTTTT
NA,TRBV21-1,NA,TRBJ2-7,CASSIWPSYEQYF,TGTGCCAGCAGCATCTGGCCATCCTACGAGCAGTACTTC
NA,TRBV9,NA,TRBJ1-1,CASSVNPAEGVGLGTEAFF,TGTGCCAGCAGCGTAAACCCCGCGGAGGGTGTGGGACTGGGCACTGAAGCTTTCTTT
NA,TRBV15,NA,TRBJ2-7,CATSRIQGYEQYF,TGTGCCACCAGCAGAATACAGGGCTACGAGCAGTACTTC
once,TRBV9,TRBD1,TRBJ1-5,CASSDDRGNQPQHF,TGTGCCAGCAGCGATGACAGGGGCAATCAGCCCCAGCATTTT
once,TRBV6-2/TRBV6-3,NA,TRBJ2-5,CASSPLGTLETQYF,TGTGCCAGCAGCCCTCTTGGTACTTTAGAGACCCAGTACTTC
NA,TRBV5-1,NA,TRBJ2-1,CASSFLGPSSSYNEQFF,TGCGCCAGCAGCTTCCTAGGCCCGAGCAGCTCCTACAATGAGCAGTTCTTC
NA,TRBV18,TRBD1,TRBJ2-3,CASSRGQAQTDTQYF,TGTGCCAGCTCACGGGGACAGGCGCAGACAGATACGCAGTATTTT
NA,TRBV18,TRBD1,TRBJ1-2,CASSPFGQGNYGYTF,TGTGCCAGCTCACCCTTTGGACAGGGAAACTATGGCTACACCTTC
few,TRBV7-2,NA,TRBJ1-2,CASSLMGAGYGYTF,TGTGCCAGCAGCTTAATGGGGGCTGGCTATGGCTACACCTTC